Detailed here is one TCR beta chain. Its antigen is not known. The data stem from a study of T cells in Graves' hyperthyroidism and ophthalmopathy. The study, taken as a whole, reports: Most thyroid-expanded clonotypes above 0.001 were also found in blood.

TCR beta CDR3 regions were amplified from RNA. TCR CDR3 regions were first amplified by RT-PCR with HTBI primers. TCRdb fed the multiplex PCR reads into MiXCR, producing one record per CDR3 protein. The repertoire consists of a few hundred thousand distinct CDR3 sequences, with 15% to 20% occurring once and the leading ten covering 15% to 17%. CDR1 is SGHAT and CDR2 is FQNNGV in the germline V gene. V was shortened by 1 base and J by 2 bases, with 21 bases between the two germline ends. The CDR3 is made up of 19 amino acids. The sequence was collected from a middle-aged woman with Graves' ophthalmopathy. This sequence joins TRBV11-2 and TRBJ1-3; D gene unclear. The specimen sequenced was blood. The CDR3 region is CASSLVLQLPMPPGNTIYF. CDR3 nucleotide sequence: TGTGCCAGCAGCTTAGTTTTACAGCTCCCAATGCCCCCTGGAAACACCATATATTTT.